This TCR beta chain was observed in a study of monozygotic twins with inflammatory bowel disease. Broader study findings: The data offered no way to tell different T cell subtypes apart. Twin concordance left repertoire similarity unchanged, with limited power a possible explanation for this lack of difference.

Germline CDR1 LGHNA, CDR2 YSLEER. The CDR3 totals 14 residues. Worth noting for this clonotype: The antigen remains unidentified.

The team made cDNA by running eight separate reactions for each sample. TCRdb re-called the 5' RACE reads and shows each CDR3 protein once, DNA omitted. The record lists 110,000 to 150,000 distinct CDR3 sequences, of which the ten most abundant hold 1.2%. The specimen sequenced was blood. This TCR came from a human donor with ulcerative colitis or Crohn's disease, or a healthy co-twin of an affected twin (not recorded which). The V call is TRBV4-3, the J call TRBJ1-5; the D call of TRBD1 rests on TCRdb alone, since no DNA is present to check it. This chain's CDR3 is CASSQDRDNQPQHF.